This T cell receptor (beta chain) was sequenced for a study of T cell responses to AZD1222 COVID-19 vaccine. Here immunoSEQ multiplex PCR was the method, and the copy in TCRdb shows in-frame clones only, minus some. The profile covers about 130,000 clones, with around 91% appearing a single time and about 4.5% taken by the ten largest. Note on this clone: Its antigen is not identified.

The length of the CDR3 is 14 residues. V gave up 1 base and J gave up 2 bases, with 9 bases separating them. Germline CDR1 is LNHNV and CDR2 is YYDKDF (reference sequence). Notes on the study in general: Regions left unmutated in variants are reportedly the target of nearly half of spike-specific TCRs. Donor demographics were predominantly white British with a female majority; clonal diversity may be underestimated. All repertoire sampling was performed exclusively after the peak T cell response. Two doses of AZD1222 preceded a rise in Spike-specific TCR breadth and depth.

Sequenced here: peripheral blood, sampled on day 0 of MenACWY control vaccination. This receptor was taken from an adult in good health. The V call is TRBV15, the J call TRBJ2-7; no definite D call. Written as DNA, the CDR3 is TGTGCCACCAGCAGAGGATTTGGGGCCTACGAGCAGTACGTC. It is translated as CATSRGFGAYEQYV.